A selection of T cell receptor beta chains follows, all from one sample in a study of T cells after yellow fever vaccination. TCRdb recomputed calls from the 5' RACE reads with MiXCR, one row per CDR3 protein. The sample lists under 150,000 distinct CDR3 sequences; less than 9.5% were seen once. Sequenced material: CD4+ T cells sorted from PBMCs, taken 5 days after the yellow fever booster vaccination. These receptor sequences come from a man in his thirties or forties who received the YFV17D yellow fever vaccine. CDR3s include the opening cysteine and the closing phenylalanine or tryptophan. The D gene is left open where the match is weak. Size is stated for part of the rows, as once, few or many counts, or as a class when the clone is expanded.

CDR3 DNA: TGTGCCAGCAGTCTGGGCGATGAGCAGTTCTTC
CDR3 protein: CASSLGDEQFF
D gene: .
V gene: TRBV12-3/TRBV12-4
clone size: many
J gene: TRBJ2-1

CDR3 DNA: TGCGCCCTAAAGGGCCGGACTAGATCTAAGTTCTTC
CDR3 protein: CALKGRTRSKFF
D gene: TRBD2
V gene: TRBV5-1
clone size: few
J gene: TRBJ2-1

CDR3 DNA: TGTGCCAGCGGCGGGAGCACAGATACGCAGTATTTT
CDR3 protein: CASGGSTDTQYF
D gene: .
V gene: TRBV9
clone size: many
J gene: TRBJ2-3

CDR3 DNA: TGTGCCAGCAACCCCTCCGGGGAGCTGTTTTTT
CDR3 protein: CASNPSGELFF
D gene: .
V gene: TRBV12-3/TRBV12-4
clone size: many
J gene: TRBJ2-2

CDR3 DNA: TGTGCCAGCAGCCGTTTTTCGCCCGTAGAGACCCAGTACTTC
CDR3 protein: CASSRFSPVETQYF
D gene: .
V gene: TRBV2
clone size: few
J gene: TRBJ2-5

CDR3 DNA: TGTGCCAGCACCCCCGGCCCTGGCGGGACCGGGAGTGAGCAGTTCTTC
CDR3 protein: CASTPGPGGTGSEQFF
D gene: .
V gene: TRBV7-9
clone size: many
J gene: TRBJ2-1

CDR3 DNA: TGCAGCGCAGAGGGACTCTACGAGCAGTACTTC
CDR3 protein: CSAEGLYEQYF
D gene: .
V gene: TRBV29-1
clone size: many
J gene: TRBJ2-7

CDR3 DNA: TGTGCCAGTAGTATGAAGGGAGTAGCAGCGTTCACCGGGGAGCTGTTTTTT
CDR3 protein: CASSMKGVAAFTGELFF
D gene: .
V gene: TRBV19
clone size: many
J gene: TRBJ2-2

CDR3 DNA: TGCGCCAGCGGGGACCGGGACATCGGTGGGTATGAGCAGTTCTTC
CDR3 protein: CASGDRDIGGYEQFF
D gene: .
V gene: TRBV5-1
clone size: .
J gene: TRBJ2-1

CDR3 DNA: TGTGCCAGCAGGGAGCCCCGGGACCGACACTACGAGCAGTACTTC
CDR3 protein: CASREPRDRHYEQYF
D gene: .
V gene: TRBV6-1
clone size: many
J gene: TRBJ2-7

CDR3 DNA: TGTGCCAGCTCACAGCGGACAGGGCGGGGGAACACTGAAGCTTTCTTT
CDR3 protein: CASSQRTGRGNTEAFF
D gene: TRBD1
V gene: TRBV18
clone size: many
J gene: TRBJ1-1

CDR3 DNA: TGTGCCAGCAGCGGGGGGGGAGCGGGGGCCTACGAGCAGTACTTC
CDR3 protein: CASSGGGAGAYEQYF
D gene: TRBD2
V gene: TRBV6-1
clone size: .
J gene: TRBJ2-7

CDR3 DNA: TGTGCCAGCTCACGAATGGTACGGGACGGCCAAGAGACCCAGTACTTC
CDR3 protein: CASSRMVRDGQETQYF
D gene: .
V gene: TRBV18
clone size: many
J gene: TRBJ2-5

CDR3 DNA: TGTGCCAGCAGCCAACAGGACGGCTATGGCTACACCTTC
CDR3 protein: CASSQQDGYGYTF
D gene: .
V gene: TRBV14
clone size: many
J gene: TRBJ1-2

CDR3 DNA: TGTGCCAGCAGTTTAGGGGGCCAAGAGACCCAGTACTTC
CDR3 protein: CASSLGGQETQYF
D gene: .
V gene: TRBV5-4
clone size: many
J gene: TRBJ2-5

CDR3 DNA: TGCGCCAGCAGCCACCCGGCCGGGAGGGGTGGTAACACCGGGGAGCTGTTTTTT
CDR3 protein: CASSHPAGRGGNTGELFF
D gene: TRBD2
V gene: TRBV5-1
clone size: many
J gene: TRBJ2-2

CDR3 DNA: TGTGCCACCAGCAGAGATCGGCGGCAAACGGCGGGTCAAGAGACCCAGTACTTC
CDR3 protein: CATSRDRRQTAGQETQYF
D gene: .
V gene: TRBV15
clone size: many
J gene: TRBJ2-5

CDR3 DNA: TGCGCCAGCAGCCCCGGGCTGGGGGTTCTCTCCCGAGGCGAGCAGTACTTC
CDR3 protein: CASSPGLGVLSRGEQYF
D gene: .
V gene: TRBV5-1
clone size: .
J gene: TRBJ2-7

CDR3 DNA: TGTGCCAGCAGCGGCTCCGGCCGGCAATACAATGAGCAGTTCTTC
CDR3 protein: CASSGSGRQYNEQFF
D gene: .
V gene: TRBV5-4
clone size: .
J gene: TRBJ2-1

CDR3 DNA: TGTGCCAGCAGCTGGACAGGGCAGATCACCGGGGAGCTGTTTTTT
CDR3 protein: CASSWTGQITGELFF
D gene: TRBD1
V gene: TRBV7-9
clone size: many
J gene: TRBJ2-2

CDR3 DNA: TGCAGTGCTCCTGAAGCTTTCTTT
CDR3 protein: CSAPEAFF
D gene: .
V gene: TRBV20-1
clone size: many
J gene: TRBJ1-1

CDR3 DNA: TGCAGCGTTGAAGGTGGCTACACCTTC
CDR3 protein: CSVEGGYTF
D gene: .
V gene: TRBV29-1
clone size: many
J gene: TRBJ1-2

CDR3 DNA: TGTGCCAGCAGCTCACCGGACAGGAGCCCAGCCCAGCATTTT
CDR3 protein: CASSSPDRSPAQHF
D gene: TRBD1
V gene: TRBV7-9
clone size: .
J gene: TRBJ1-5

CDR3 DNA: TGCGCCAGCAGCTTCCCCCCGGGACAGGGGACGGGAGGGAATGGCAATGAGCAGTTCTTC
CDR3 protein: CASSFPPGQGTGGNGNEQFF
D gene: TRBD1
V gene: TRBV5-1
clone size: many
J gene: TRBJ2-1

CDR3 DNA: TGCGCCAGCAGCCAAGGGACGTGGGGGGGAGGTCAGCCCCAGCATTTT
CDR3 protein: CASSQGTWGGGQPQHF
D gene: .
V gene: TRBV4-3
clone size: many
J gene: TRBJ1-5

CDR3 DNA: TGCAGTGCTAGAGATGGGGCGGGAGAAGAGACCCAGTACTTC
CDR3 protein: CSARDGAGEETQYF
D gene: TRBD2
V gene: TRBV20-1
clone size: many
J gene: TRBJ2-5

CDR3 DNA: TGTGCCAGCTCACTGGGACTAGCGGGAGCGTGGAATGAGCAGTTCTTC
CDR3 protein: CASSLGLAGAWNEQFF
D gene: TRBD2
V gene: TRBV18
clone size: many
J gene: TRBJ2-1

CDR3 DNA: TGCGCCAGCAGCCCTAAGGGAAACACTGAAGCTTTCTTT
CDR3 protein: CASSPKGNTEAFF
D gene: .
V gene: TRBV5-1
clone size: many
J gene: TRBJ1-1

CDR3 DNA: TGTGCCAGCAGTGGCAGCAGGGTCTACAATGAGCAGTTCTTC
CDR3 protein: CASSGSRVYNEQFF
D gene: .
V gene: TRBV6-1
clone size: many
J gene: TRBJ2-1

CDR3 DNA: TGCGCCAGCAGCCAAACAGCGAGCTCCTATAATTCACCCCTCCACTTT
CDR3 protein: CASSQTASSYNSPLHF
D gene: .
V gene: TRBV4-3
clone size: many
J gene: TRBJ1-6

CDR3 DNA: TGTGCCAGCGTTTTGCAGGGGAGCAATCAGCCCCAGCATTTT
CDR3 protein: CASVLQGSNQPQHF
D gene: .
V gene: TRBV6-5
clone size: many
J gene: TRBJ1-5

CDR3 DNA: TGTGCCAGCAGCCGACAGGGGAATAGCGAGCAGTACTTC
CDR3 protein: CASSRQGNSEQYF
D gene: TRBD1
V gene: TRBV11-2
clone size: many
J gene: TRBJ2-7

CDR3 DNA: TGCGCCAGCAGCCAAGATACTCATTCCTACGAGCAGTACTTC
CDR3 protein: CASSQDTHSYEQYF
D gene: .
V gene: TRBV4-3
clone size: many
J gene: TRBJ2-7

CDR3 DNA: TGTGCCAGCAGCTTAATCCTGCGAGATACGCAGTATTTT
CDR3 protein: CASSLILRDTQYF
D gene: .
V gene: TRBV7-3
clone size: many
J gene: TRBJ2-3

CDR3 DNA: TGTGCCAGCAGCTTAGCTAGCGGGATGAGCTCCTACGAGCAGTACTTC
CDR3 protein: CASSLASGMSSYEQYF
D gene: TRBD2
V gene: TRBV7-2
clone size: .
J gene: TRBJ2-7

CDR3 DNA: TGTGCCAGCAGCTTGGTGCGGACAGGGGGACTAGCGGGAGTCGTCAAAAACATTCAGTACTTC
CDR3 protein: CASSLVRTGGLAGVVKNIQYF
D gene: TRBD2
V gene: TRBV5-4
clone size: .
J gene: TRBJ2-4

CDR3 DNA: TGTGCCAGCAGTTACTCTTGCGGGGGTATGTACAATGAGCAGTTCTTC
CDR3 protein: CASSYSCGGMYNEQFF
D gene: TRBD2
V gene: TRBV6-8
clone size: many
J gene: TRBJ2-1

CDR3 DNA: TGTGCCAGCACCTCGGGAGCCCTAGCGGTGAGCTCCTACGAGCAGTACTTC
CDR3 protein: CASTSGALAVSSYEQYF
D gene: .
V gene: TRBV21-1
clone size: many
J gene: TRBJ2-7

CDR3 DNA: TGTGCCAGCAGCATTAGAGGTAACAACAATGAGCAGTTCTTC
CDR3 protein: CASSIRGNNNEQFF
D gene: .
V gene: TRBV9
clone size: many
J gene: TRBJ2-1

CDR3 DNA: TGTGCCAGCAGCTTAGTACGGGTCCGCACAGATACGCAGTATTTT
CDR3 protein: CASSLVRVRTDTQYF
D gene: .
V gene: TRBV7-2
clone size: .
J gene: TRBJ2-3

CDR3 DNA: TGTGCCAGCAGCTCCGACTTCGGAGCAGATACGCAGTATTTT
CDR3 protein: CASSSDFGADTQYF
D gene: .
V gene: TRBV7-2
clone size: .
J gene: TRBJ2-3

CDR3 DNA: TGCGCCAGCAGCTTGGAACGCAGGACTGGCGATACGCAGTATTTT
CDR3 protein: CASSLERRTGDTQYF
D gene: .
V gene: TRBV5-1
clone size: many
J gene: TRBJ2-3

CDR3 DNA: TGTGCCAGCAGTCGGGTTGGGAGCTCCTACAATGAGCAGTTCTTC
CDR3 protein: CASSRVGSSYNEQFF
D gene: .
V gene: TRBV6-5
clone size: many
J gene: TRBJ2-1

CDR3 DNA: TGCGCCAGCAGCTTCCATTCTTCACACGACGAGCAGTACTTC
CDR3 protein: CASSFHSSHDEQYF
D gene: .
V gene: TRBV5-1
clone size: many
J gene: TRBJ2-7

CDR3 DNA: TGTGCCACCAGTGATTTGGACCAGGGGCGTAGGAATGAGCAGTTCTTC
CDR3 protein: CATSDLDQGRRNEQFF
D gene: .
V gene: TRBV24-1
clone size: many
J gene: TRBJ2-1

CDR3 DNA: TGTGCCAGCGCCCTCGGCAGAGGGTTCAATGAGCAGTTCTTC
CDR3 protein: CASALGRGFNEQFF
D gene: .
V gene: TRBV11-2
clone size: many
J gene: TRBJ2-1

CDR3 DNA: TGTGCCAGCAGCATGAGATTGGGCTCACCGAACACCGGGGAGCTGTTTTTT
CDR3 protein: CASSMRLGSPNTGELFF
D gene: .
V gene: TRBV5-5
clone size: many
J gene: TRBJ2-2

CDR3 DNA: TGTGCCAGCAGCCCGAGACATACCTACGAGCAGTACTTC
CDR3 protein: CASSPRHTYEQYF
D gene: .
V gene: TRBV7-2
clone size: many
J gene: TRBJ2-7

CDR3 DNA: TGTGCCAGTAATCCTAGCCCAAACTACAATGAGCAGTTCTTC
CDR3 protein: CASNPSPNYNEQFF
D gene: .
V gene: TRBV12-3/TRBV12-4
clone size: many
J gene: TRBJ2-1